Listed here are 10 T cell receptor beta chains from one sample, sequenced in a study of T cell clones after liver transplantation. Profiled with immunoSEQ multiplex PCR; TCRdb holds only in-frame clones, not every one. This sample has tens of thousands of clones, with 86% found just once. Source: CD8+ T cells from blood, taken 12 months after liver transplant. The origin of the receptors is a human patient who received a liver transplant. A subset of T cells may come from the graft donor.

V gene TRBV6-5 combines with J gene TRBJ2-7, with a possible D match to TRBD1 (6 bases). CDR1 is MNHEY and CDR2 is SVGAGI in the germline V gene. The V end lost 6 bases, the J end lost 1 base, and 10 bases lay between the germline ends. The CDR3 has 13 residues. CDR3 residues: CASSQTGSYEQYF. The DNA for the CDR3 is TGTGCCAGCAGCCAGACAGGTTCCTACGAGCAGTACTTC.

The V call is TRBV7-8, the J call TRBJ2-7, with a tentative D call TRBD1 (5 bases). The CDR3 is 13 amino acids. Trimming removed 1 base at V and 3 bases at J, with 7 bases between. Germline CDR1 reads SGHVS; CDR2 reads FQNEAQ. This CDR3 is CASSLVRGYEQYF. CDR3 DNA sequence: TGTGCCAGCAGCTTAGTTAGGGGCTACGAGCAGTACTTC. Complete variable domain (other parts from reference TRBV7-8 and TRBJ2-7): GAGVSQSPRYKVAKRGQDVALRCDPISGHVSLFWYQQALGQGPEFLTYFQNEAQLDKSGLPSDRFFAERPEGSVSTLKIQRTQQEDSAVYLCASSLVRGYEQYFGPGTRLTVT.

The chain links TRBV29-1 to TRBJ2-7; possibly TRBD1 for D (6 bases). Germline assignment: CDR1 SQVTM and CDR2 ANQGSEA. V shed 3 bases and J shed 7 bases, with 16 bases lying between them. The CDR3 extends over 13 amino acids. The CDR3 DNA reads as TGCAGCGTTGAGGAGGCAGGGGTGCGGGAGCAGTACTTC. Amino acids: CSVEEAGVREQYF.

The V call is TRBV2, the J call TRBJ1-1; D is uncertain. The CDR3 loop spans 14 amino acids. CDR1 is SNHLY, CDR2 FYNNEI, per germline. V was shortened by 1 base and J by 8 bases, with 14 bases between the two germline ends. CDR3 DNA sequence: TGTGCCAGCAGTGAAGGCGCCTACAAAGAAGAAGCTTTCTTT. This codes for CASSEGAYKEEAFF.

The sample holds one count of this clone. Its ends do not fully match the called genes, so a read error is possible. This sequence joins TRBV27 and TRBJ2-7; D is possibly TRBD1 (6 bases). The CDR3 is 13 amino acids. Germline CDR1 and CDR2: MNHEY and SMNVEV (reference sequence). The DNA of the CDR3 is TGTGCCAGCAGTGACGATGTACGAGCAGAGGGGGACTTC. The encoded protein is CASSDDVRAEGDF.

This sequence joins TRBV28 and TRBJ1-1; D is unresolved. This CDR3 comprises 13 residues. V gave up 3 bases and J gave up 1 base, with 6 bases separating them. CDR1 is MDHEN and CDR2 is SYDVKM in the germline V gene. The CDR3 DNA is TGTGCCAGCAGTTTGCGACCGAACACTGAAGCTTTCTTT. Its protein product is CASSLRPNTEAFF. Full variable domain (rest looked up from reference TRBV28 and TRBJ1-1): DVKVTQSSRYLVKRTGEKVFLECVQDMDHENMFWYRQDPGLGLRLIYFSYDVKMKEKGDIPEGYSVSREKKERFSLILESASTNQTSMYLCASSLRPNTEAFFGQGTRLTVV.

In its sample, this clone was seen once. The chain uses TRBV6-5 and TRBJ2-1, with D perhaps TRBD1 or TRBD2 (5 bases each). The V gene lost 5 bases and the J gene lost 6 bases, with 14 bases spanning the gap. CDR1 is MNHEY, CDR2 SVGAGI, per germline. CDR3 size: 14 residues. The CDR3 region has the DNA TGTGCCAGCAGTCCAGGGAGAGGAGTCAATGAGCAGTTCTTC. Its protein product is CASSPGRGVNEQFF.

This clone was observed a single time. The gene calls are TRBV29-1 and TRBJ2-1; 9 bases match TRBD2. Germline CDR1 is SQVTM and CDR2 is ANQGSEA. J gave up 3 bases and V 4 bases, and 4 bases lay outside the gene matches. This CDR3 has 14 amino acids. DNA of the CDR3: TGCAGCGTTGGTAGCGGGAGTATCTACAATGAGCAGTTCTTC. Translation gives CSVGSGSIYNEQFF.

The chain uses TRBV7-9 and TRBJ2-7; 7 bases fit TRBD2. Germline CDR1 and CDR2: SEHNR and FQNEAQ (reference sequence). J gave up 3 bases and V 1 base, and 9 bases lay outside the gene matches. The CDR3 has 16 amino acids. CDR3 residues: CASSLGGGRRIYEQYF. The CDR3 nucleotides read TGTGCCAGCAGCTTAGGGGGCGGGAGACGTATCTACGAGCAGTACTTC.

The DNA of the CDR3 is TGTGCCAGCAGCGTAGCTGACACCTTGGGGGATTACGAGCAGTACTTC. It translates to CASSVADTLGDYEQYF. The chain links TRBV9 to TRBJ2-7, with D tentatively TRBD1 or TRBD2 (5 bases each). Germline V gene lookup returns CDR1 SGDLS and CDR2 YYNGEE. V was trimmed by 0 bases and J by 4 bases, leaving 17 bases between them. The CDR3 has 16 amino acids.